The rows below give T cell receptor beta chains drawn from one sample of a study of T cells in Graves' hyperthyroidism and ophthalmopathy. TCRdb recomputed calls from the multiplex PCR reads with MiXCR, one row per CDR3 protein. The profile shows 550,000 to 700,000 distinct CDR3 sequences, around 15% of them singletons. Material for sequencing was blood. The receptors stem from a woman aged 40 to 49 with Graves' ophthalmopathy. Each CDR3 is given with its conserved first and last residue. The order of the fields is V gene, J gene, CDR3 protein.

>TRBV6-1|TRBJ1-2
CASSDRGIGGYTF
>TRBV6-2/TRBV6-3|TRBJ2-7
CASSYPLAFTYEQYF
>TRBV6-5|TRBJ2-5
CASIYRGETQYF
>TRBV29-1|TRBJ2-7
CSVGGREAHEQYF
>TRBV6-5|TRBJ2-6
CATTGSGANVLTF
>TRBV6-2/TRBV6-3|TRBJ1-1
CASSLLDRVGTEAFF
>TRBV7-3|TRBJ2-2
CASSPAGWNTGELFF
>TRBV4-1|TRBJ2-4
CASSDTDSLAKNIQYF
>TRBV4-1|TRBJ2-7
CASSQVGSHKGNEQYF
>TRBV15|TRBJ2-2
CATSRDESGRTGELFF
>TRBV6-2/TRBV6-3|TRBJ2-6
CASTGLSSGANVLTF
>TRBV5-1|TRBJ2-7
CASSQAGTGGHEQYF
>TRBV5-1|TRBJ2-7
CASSLGSSVSYEQYF
>TRBV6-5|TRBJ2-7
CASSYSTGLATYEQYF
>TRBV12-3/TRBV12-4|TRBJ1-5
CASSSANHPPQHF
>TRBV20-1|TRBJ1-5
CSASDLDQPQHF
>TRBV6-5|TRBJ2-7
CASSYSNWGYEQYF
>TRBV6-7|TRBJ2-7
CAKWGTKTYEQYF
>TRBV28|TRBJ2-7
CASALADYEQYF
>TRBV10-2|TRBJ1-1
CASSEIQGWGTEAFF
>TRBV19|TRBJ2-6
CASSPGQGPISGANVLTF
>TRBV6-1|TRBJ2-7
CASSAGQLTSYEQYF
>TRBV28|TRBJ2-7
CASSFRAASYEQYF